This TCR beta chain was recovered during a study of cytomegalovirus exposure and HLA in healthy donors. Study-wide context: Prior work identified 117 million unique TCR beta sequences in some 200 million T cells. Study results and caveats: Reports indicated that the classifier achieved high specificity and sensitivity in diagnosing cytomegalovirus status.

PCR used 60 Vbeta primers and 13 Jbeta primers. Sequencing used immunoSEQ multiplex PCR; TCRdb keeps in-frame clones, though not all of them. The sample carries roughly 97,000 clones, about a tenth recorded once. V trimming: 1 base; J trimming: 5 bases; junction bases outside the gene matches: 5. The CDR3 is made up of 15 amino acids. From germline, CDR1 is LGHNA and CDR2 YSLEER. On this clone: What it binds is unknown.

The chain links TRBV4-3 to TRBJ2-1, with TRBD1 matching over 7 bases. This TCR was sampled from a man in his forties in good health and CMV-seropositive. Sequencing was done on a sample of PBMCs. CDR3 loop: CASSQGQGVHNEQFF. DNA for the CDR3: TGCGCCAGCAGCCAAGGCCAGGGGGTCCACAATGAGCAGTTCTTC.